This T cell receptor beta chain appears in the sequencing data of a study of human CD4 T cells and Enterobacteriaceae. The memory gate held CD4+ cells that were not CD45RA+CCR7+CD95- naive cells, over 95% pure. Profiled with immunoSEQ multiplex PCR; TCRdb holds only in-frame clones, not every one. The sample has tens of thousands of clones, approximately 78% seen once. This CDR3 spans 11 amino acids. The V end lost 4 bases, the J end lost 11 bases, and 9 bases lay between the germline ends. CDR1 is LNHDA, CDR2 SQIVND, per germline (reference sequence). Sequenced: memory CD4+ T cells from blood. The sequence derives from a human donor in good health. The chain carries TRBV19 and TRBJ1-5; unclear D gene. The chain's CDR3 is CASSTDRTQHF. The CDR3, as DNA: TGTGCCAGTAGTACTGATAGAACCCAGCATTTT.